This TCR beta chain was captured by sequencing in a study of blood T cell repertoires in COVID-19. Across the whole study: Acute and convalescent COVID-19 samples came from the United States, Italy and Spain.

Generated by immunoSEQ multiplex PCR, the TCRdb table keeps only in-frame clones and is missing some. The data contain some 320,000 clones, 85% to 90% of them singletons. The clonotype was recovered from a woman aged 45-60 years who had been exposed to COVID-19. The sequencing input was PBMCs or T cells enriched from blood (not recorded which).

The CDR3 DNA follows: TGTGCCAGTAGTATGGCGGGGTTTAATGAAAAACTGTTTTTT. Amino acid sequence: CASSMAGFNEKLFF. This chain uses TRBV19 with TRBJ1-4; D is ambiguous. V gave up 3 bases and J gave up 4 bases, with 9 bases separating them. Germline V gene sequence: CDR1 LNHDA, CDR2 SQIVND (reference sequence). The CDR3 has 14 amino acids.